Shown below are 8 T cell receptor beta chains from a single sample sequenced in a study of T cell clonality in common variable immunodeficiency. Clones were read by immunoSEQ multiplex PCR, and TCRdb kept only the in-frame ones, dropping some. The repertoire consists of about 39,000 clones, none detected only once. Sequences were obtained from peripheral blood mononuclear cells. Receptors were obtained from a person aged 18 to 70 in good health.

This clone was seen ten or more times. The read comes to an end 3 residues before the CDR3 does, leaving the germline J gene to fill in the end. The rearrangement joins TRBV4-1 to TRBJ2-7; TRBD2 matches at 7 bases. Losses at the gene ends were 1 base for V and 3 bases for J; bases not matched to a gene: 6. Looked up from germline, CDR1 is MGHRA and CDR2 is YSYEKL. The CDR3 is made up of 15 amino acids. Incomplete CDR3 DNA: TGCGCCAGCAGCCAAGCCTGGACTAGTGTCTACGAG. Protein: CASSQAWTSVYE. The whole CDR3 region reads CASSQAWTSVYEQYF.

As regards this clone: The read is 3 residues too short to cover the CDR3 end, so that end is filled in from the germline J gene. The genes are TRBV2 and TRBJ1-2; the match to TRBD1 covers 7 bases. Germline V gene sequence: CDR1 SNHLY, CDR2 FYNNEI. The CDR3 is 14 residues long. Trimming took 6 bases from V and 5 from J; bases not matched to a gene: 9. The CDR3 here is CASSRDSGPYGYTF. The sequenced part of the CDR3 DNA is TGTGCCAGCAGCCGGGACAGCGGGCCATATGGC. Looking up the rest from reference TRBV2 and TRBJ1-2 gives the full variable domain: EPEVTQTPSHQVTQMGQEVILRCVPISNHLYFYWYRQILGQKVEFLVSFYNNEISEKSEIFDDQFSVERPDGSNFTLKIRSTKLEDSAMYFCASSRDSGPYGYTFGSGTRLTVV.

This clone occurred many times. The read halts 3 residues ahead of the CDR3 end, with the missing end drawn from the germline J gene. V is TRBV19 and J is TRBJ1-2; possibly TRBD1 for D (6 bases). Trimming removed 6 bases from V and 0 bases from J, with 11 bases in between. The germline V gene encodes CDR1 LNHDA and CDR2 SQIVND (reference sequence). This CDR3 region has 14 residues. The covered CDR3 bases are TGTGCCAGTAGGTCAGGGGCTTCTAACTATGGC. It specifies CASRSGASNYG. The CDR3 reads in full as CASRSGASNYGYTF.

This clone has a count of ten or more. Sequencing ends 3 residues short of the CDR3 end; the germline J gene provides the rest. The rearrangement links TRBV18 to TRBJ2-7; 7 positions agree with TRBD1. Germline V CDR1 and CDR2: KGHSH, LQKENI. Unmatched junction bases numbered 9, after V lost 1 base and J lost 3 bases. The CDR3 contains 16 residues. Partial CDR3 DNA: TGTGCCAGCTCACCACTTAGCCGGGACAGACTCTACGAG. Its translation is CASSPLSRDRLYE. The whole CDR3 region reads CASSPLSRDRLYEQYF.

The table lists this clone with many counts. The read stops 3 residues short of the end of the CDR3; the missing end is completed from the germline J gene. V gene TRBV28 combines with J gene TRBJ2-1, with D hard to call. V lost 6 bases and J 0 bases, leaving 15 bases between the germline ends. CDR1 MDHEN and CDR2 SYDVKM come from the germline V gene. The CDR3 extends over 16 amino acids. The part of the CDR3 DNA that was read is TGTGCCAGCAGACCCCCTAACCGTTACTCCTACAATGAG. This translates into CASRPPNRYSYNE. From start to end, the CDR3 is CASRPPNRYSYNEQFF.

This clone was seen ten or more times. The read terminates 3 residues before the CDR3 end, so the remaining end is supplied by the germline J gene. This chain links TRBV7-3 with TRBJ1-6, with 9 bases fitting TRBD1. The CDR3 extends over 15 amino acids. V lost 3 bases to trimming and J lost 5 bases; unmatched junction nucleotides: 2. The germline gives CDR1 SGHTA, CDR2 FQGTGA. Partial CDR3 DNA: TGTGCCAGCAGCTTCCGGACAGGGGATAATTCACCC. This encodes CASSFRTGDNSP. The full CDR3 reads CASSFRTGDNSPLHF.

Notes on this clone: The read ends 3 residues shy of where the CDR3 ends; the end is completed using the germline J gene. The rearrangement links TRBV19 to TRBJ1-2, with D unclear. Germline loops: CDR1 LNHDA, CDR2 SQIVND (reference sequence). The CDR3 totals 11 residues. The CDR3 loop reads CASSFTDTYTF. The sequenced part of the CDR3 DNA is TGTGCCAGTAGTTTTACAGATACC.

This clone was observed many times. The read halts 3 residues ahead of the CDR3 end, with the missing end drawn from the germline J gene. J is TRBJ1-1 and V is TRBV18; 7 bases match TRBD1. Looked up from germline, CDR1 is KGHSH and CDR2 is LQKENI. The ends lost 4 bases at V and 4 bases at J; junction bases unmatched: 3. This CDR3 has 13 residues. This chain's CDR3 is CASSQGAGTEAFF. CDR3 bases read: TGTGCCAGCTCACAGGGGGCTGGCACTGAA.